The 19 T cell receptor beta chains below come from one sample, sequenced in a study of T-cell reconstitution after alpha-beta-depleted transplantation in children. Preparation of the TCRbeta library was carried out with unique molecular identifiers. MiXCR was run by TCRdb on the PCR reads, yielding one entry per CDR3 protein. The data show 600,000 to 700,000 distinct CDR3 sequences, about an eighth seen once. Specimen: PBMCs, collected before TCRalphabeta/CD19-depleted stem cell transplant. The receptor source for this set is a girl aged 2-10 years with congenital amegakaryocytic thrombocytopenia, due to receive a stem cell transplant.

The sample holds many counts of this clonotype. This chain joins TRBV11-2 and TRBJ2-1; the D is unclear. Germline CDR1 reads SGHAT; CDR2 reads FQNNGV. This CDR3 is 15 amino acids long. The V end was cut by 0 bases, the J end by 7 bases, with 13 bases between. CDR3 nucleotide sequence: TGTGCCAGCAGCTTAGACGTCCAAGTCGAGAATGAGCAGTTCTTC. This encodes CASSLDVQVENEQFF.

This chain connects TRBV7-2 to TRBJ1-1; D may be TRBD1 (6 bases). Germline CDR1 and CDR2: SGHTA and FQGNSA. V was cut by 1 base and J by 0 bases, with 12 bases left in between. The CDR3 loop spans 16 amino acids. The CDR3 bases are TGTGCCAGCAGCTTAGGGGGGCGAGAGCTGAACACTGAAGCTTTCTTT. Translation: CASSLGGRELNTEAFF.

Only a few counts were recorded for this clonotype. V and J are TRBV9 and TRBJ2-1, with 10 bases aligning to TRBD2. Germline V gene lookup returns CDR1 SGDLS and CDR2 YYNGEE. V was clipped by 3 bases and J by 0 bases; unmatched bases: 9. The length of the CDR3 is 18 residues. The CDR3 reads CASSEKASGGSSYNEQFF. The CDR3 nucleotides read TGTGCCAGCAGCGAGAAAGCTAGCGGGGGCAGCTCCTACAATGAGCAGTTCTTC.

This clonotype was counted only a few times. V and J are TRBV5-1 and TRBJ2-2, with TRBD2 as a possible D gene (6 bases). The CDR3 spans 16 residues. CDR1 SGHRS and CDR2 YFSETQ come from the germline V gene. Trimming took off 6 bases at V and 4 bases at J, with 19 bases between the two ends. DNA for the CDR3: TGCGCCAGCATGAGGATAGAGCGGGCCTCCACCGGGGAGCTGTTTTTT. Amino acid sequence: CASMRIERASTGELFF.

The chain uses TRBV3-1 and TRBJ2-3; no firm D call. The germline CDR1 and CDR2 sequences are LGHDT and YNNKEL (reference sequence). This CDR3 is built from 16 residues. Trimming cost V 0 bases and J 1 base, with 11 bases left between them. The CDR3 region has the DNA TGTGCCAGCAGCCAAGATGTCCGCAGCGGCACAGATACGCAGTATTTT. Translated: CASSQDVRSGTDTQYF.

V is TRBV14 and J is TRBJ1-2; D remains ambiguous. The CDR3 length is 12 residues. Germline loops: CDR1 SGHDN, CDR2 FVKESK. Trimming took off 1 base at V and 8 bases at J, with 8 bases between the two ends. CDR3 coding DNA: TGTGCCAGCAGCCAAGGGCTTGTCGGCTACACCTTC. Protein product: CASSQGLVGYTF.

The chain recombines TRBV20-1 with TRBJ2-1; D is possibly TRBD2 (5 bases). Germline values: CDR1 DFQATT, CDR2 SNEGSKA (reference sequence). V gave up 5 bases and J gave up 7 bases, with 12 bases separating them. This CDR3 comprises 12 residues. CDR3 bases: TGCAGTGCTTACGGTGCGGGTAATGAGCAGTTCTTC. This translates into CSAYGAGNEQFF.

This clonotype showed up just once. This chain connects TRBV29-1 to TRBJ1-3, with unresolved D. V was cut by 7 bases and J by 8 bases, with 12 bases left in between. The CDR3 length is 11 residues. Germline V gene lookup returns CDR1 SQVTM and CDR2 ANQGSEA. Here the CDR3 DNA reads TGCAGCGCTAGGACCGCCGACACCATATATTTT. Protein sequence: CSARTADTIYF.

This clonotype was observed at least ten times. The gene calls are TRBV20-1 and TRBJ2-1; D is unresolved. With 6 bases removed from V and 5 bases from J, the gap between germline ends came to 20 bases. Per germline, CDR1 DFQATT and CDR2 SNEGSKA (reference sequence). This CDR3 comprises 15 residues. CDR3 in DNA: TGCAGTGCCACGTTTCCCACAGATCCCGACAATGAGCAGTTCTTC. Amino acids: CSATFPTDPDNEQFF.

CDR3 nucleotides: TGTGCCACCAGTGATTTCGACGGGACCCTAACCTACGAGCAGTACTTC. This sequence encodes CATSDFDGTLTYEQYF. J is TRBJ2-7 and V is TRBV24-1; D is possibly TRBD1 or TRBD2 (5 bases each). The germline V gene has CDR1 KGHDR and CDR2 SFDVKD. The CDR3 consists of 16 residues. Deletions cut 1 base from V and 2 bases from J, with 14 bases between.

The chain links TRBV5-1 to TRBJ2-2; D is ambiguous. CDR3 size: 16 residues. Germline assignment: CDR1 SGHRS and CDR2 YFSETQ. V dropped 7 bases and J dropped 0 bases, with 16 bases sitting between them. CDR3 DNA sequence: TGCGCCAGCCGCGAAAGTGGGCGGACGAACACCGGGGAGCTGTTTTTT. Translation: CASRESGRTNTGELFF.

This clonotype occurred many times. The V call is TRBV6-1, the J call TRBJ1-1; tentatively, D is TRBD1 (5 bases). The length of the CDR3 is 14 residues. Germline V CDR1 and CDR2: MNHNS, SASEGT. Trimming left V 5 bases short and J 3 bases short, with 13 bases between. In DNA form, the CDR3 reads TGTGCCAGCAGTAATGGCAGGGTCGACACTGAAGCTTTCTTT. Translated, it gives CASSNGRVDTEAFF.

This clonotype showed up just once. This chain links TRBV30 with TRBJ1-6; D unclear. Germline assignment: CDR1 GTSNPN and CDR2 SVGIG (reference sequence). Trimming shortened V by 0 bases and J by 11 bases, and 11 bases separated the two germline ends. There are 13 residues in the CDR3. CDR3 amino acids: CAWSVPPSPPLHF. CDR3 in DNA: TGTGCCTGGAGTGTCCCCCCGAGCCCACCCCTCCACTTT.

The sample holds many counts of this clonotype. This chain connects TRBV4-2 to TRBJ2-7; a possible D gene is TRBD1 (5 bases). Germline CDR1 LGHNA, CDR2 YNFKEQ. CDR3 length equals 17 residues. V was pared by 1 base and J by 2 bases, with 18 bases between. The CDR3 loop reads CASSQGSYGAKTYEQYF. In nucleotides, the CDR3 is TGTGCCAGCAGCCAAGGCTCATATGGGGCGAAAACCTACGAGCAGTACTTC.

This clonotype was counted ten times or more. The V call is TRBV10-2, the J call TRBJ2-3, with D perhaps given as TRBD1 or TRBD2 (5 bases each). The germline gives CDR1 WSHSY, CDR2 SAAADI. V was trimmed by 7 bases and J by 2 bases, leaving 19 bases between them. The CDR3 runs to 16 residues. The CDR3 sequence is CASTLVFRGNTDTQYF. The CDR3 coding sequence is TGCGCCAGCACCCTTGTTTTCCGGGGCAACACAGATACGCAGTATTTT.

This clonotype was detected a few times. The chain links TRBV29-1 to TRBJ2-1; 11 bases are shared with TRBD2. From germline, CDR1 is SQVTM and CDR2 ANQGSEA. This CDR3 region has 14 residues. The V gene end was trimmed by 4 bases and the J gene end by 4 bases; junction bases not matched to a gene: 3. The CDR3 DNA reads as TGCAGCGTTGGACTAGCGGGATATTACAATGAGCAGTTCTTC. Amino acids: CSVGLAGYYNEQFF.

In its sample, this clonotype was seen many times. The rearrangement uses TRBV12-3 or TRBV12-4 and TRBJ1-2; TRBD1 might be the D (6 bases). This CDR3 is built from 15 residues. Trimming stripped 4 bases from V and 2 bases from J, with 14 bases between. The CDR3 sequence: CASSSVGQQNYGYTF. The CDR3 DNA sequence: TGTGCCAGCAGTTCTGTCGGACAGCAAAACTATGGCTACACCTTC.

This clonotype showed up many times. The chain couples TRBV29-1 to TRBJ2-5; D might be TRBD1 or TRBD2, each matching 6 bases. The V end was cut by 6 bases, the J end by 4 bases, with 18 bases between. Looked up from germline, CDR1 is SQVTM and CDR2 is ANQGSEA. The CDR3 contains 14 residues. The CDR3 DNA sequence: TGCAGCGTAGGGGGGATTAGCGGAGGAGAGACCCAGTACTTC. Translating it yields CSVGGISGGETQYF.

This rearrangement joins TRBV5-1 to TRBJ2-7; D could derive from TRBD1 or TRBD2 (6 bases each). CDR1 is SGHRS and CDR2 is YFSETQ in the germline V gene. V gave up 4 bases and J gave up 2 bases, with 16 bases separating them. The length of the CDR3 is 15 residues. The CDR3 nucleotides read TGCGCCAGCAGCAGAAGGGGGGACTTCGCCTACGAGCAGTACTTC. This translates into CASSRRGDFAYEQYF. The full variable domain, rest sourced from reference TRBV5-1 and TRBJ2-7, is KAGVTQTPRYLIKTRGQQVTLSCSPISGHRSVSWYQQTPGQGLQFLFEYFSETQRNKGNFPGRFSGRQFSNSRSEMNVSTLELGDSALYLCASSRRGDFAYEQYFGPGTRLTVT.